The 7 T cell receptor beta chains given below trace back to one sample, sequenced in a study of blood T cell repertoires in COVID-19. Produced via immunoSEQ multiplex PCR; TCRdb's table is partial and in-frame only. The sample lists about 140,000 clones; just under 90% were seen once. Specimen: peripheral blood. These receptors were collected from a woman in her thirties or forties with acute or convalescent COVID-19.

The chain combines TRBV5-4 with TRBJ2-2, with TRBD2 matching 7 bases. Unmatched junction bases numbered 6, after V lost 2 bases and J lost 2 bases. Germline V CDR1 and CDR2: SGHNT, YYREEE (reference sequence). This CDR3 has 16 amino acids. CDR3 loop: CASSFPSGDNTGELFF. CDR3 coding DNA: TGTGCCAGCAGCTTCCCTAGCGGAGACAACACCGGGGAGCTGTTTTTT.

This clone was counted a few times. This chain connects TRBV5-1 to TRBJ2-5; 7 bases are shared with TRBD2. With 2 bases clipped from V and 1 base from J, the junction kept 8 bases outside the gene matches. CDR3 length: 16 residues. Germline assignment: CDR1 SGHRS and CDR2 YFSETQ. Here the CDR3 DNA reads TGCGCCAGCAGCTTACTAGCGCAATCAGGCCAAGAGACCCAGTACTTC. Translating it yields CASSLLAQSGQETQYF.

This chain uses TRBV2 with TRBJ2-2, with TRBD2 matching 7 bases. V lost 5 bases, J lost 6 bases, and 3 bases stayed unmatched. This CDR3 spans 13 amino acids. The germline V gene encodes CDR1 SNHLY and CDR2 FYNNEI. The CDR3: CASSPTSAGELFF. The CDR3, as DNA: TGTGCCAGCAGTCCTACTAGCGCCGGGGAGCTGTTTTTT.

This chain uses TRBV7-9 with TRBJ2-3; D uncertain. Germline V gene sequence: CDR1 SEHNR, CDR2 FQNEAQ (reference sequence). The CDR3 sequence is 15 residues long. Trimming removed 1 base at V and 7 bases at J, with 15 bases between. CDR3 in amino acids: CASSLEVPSENTQYF. CDR3 DNA: TGTGCCAGCAGCTTAGAAGTCCCCAGCGAAAATACGCAGTATTTT.

This clone turned up a few times. This chain joins TRBV6-4 and TRBJ2-3; TRBD2 matches at 11 bases. Losses at the gene ends were 6 bases for V and 3 bases for J; bases not matched to a gene: 8. This CDR3 has 16 amino acids. CDR1 MRHNA and CDR2 SNTAGT come from the germline V gene. The CDR3 nucleotides are TGTGCCAGCAGCCATTCCGGGACTAGCGGTACAGATACGCAGTATTTT. It specifies CASSHSGTSGTDTQYF.

This chain uses TRBV19 with TRBJ1-1; D is unresolved. V was pared by 5 bases and J by 1 base, with 11 bases between. Germline-derived CDR1 and CDR2 are LNHDA and SQIVND (reference sequence). CDR3 length equals 14 residues. The CDR3 coding sequence is TGTGCCAGTAGTCGCTGGACTGCGAACACTGAAGCTTTCTTT. Residues: CASSRWTANTEAFF.

This clone was recorded only once. The gene calls are TRBV5-8 and TRBJ2-5, with D possibly TRBD2 on 6 matching bases. In germline, CDR1 is SGHTS, CDR2 YDEGEE. V gave up 3 bases and J gave up 3 bases, with 18 bases separating them. The CDR3 is 16 residues long. CDR3 DNA: TGTGCCAGCAGCTGGGGCTTAGCGGACACAAAAGAGACCCAGTACTTC. It codes for CASSWGLADTKETQYF.